One T cell receptor (beta chain) is described in this entry. Patients from Seattle were sampled longitudinally, starting during active infection. Original data processing: Reference gene primer amplification gave estimated nucleated cell counts. The table came from immunoSEQ multiplex PCR; TCRdb's copy has only in-frame clones and leaves some out. V, J and clone size reflect that table, while D and trimming were determined from the DNA. The profile shows some 170,000 clones, roughly 89% of them singletons. This entry belongs to a study of blood T cell repertoires in COVID-19. The V and J ends lost 2 bases and 1 base respectively, with 6 bases between them. CDR3 length: 14 residues. Germline lookup yields CDR1 MNHNY and CDR2 SVGAGI (reference sequence).

This TCR derives from a woman aged 70-85 years with COVID-19, enrolled during active disease. Input material: peripheral blood. The chain uses TRBV6-6 and TRBJ2-1; a weak D match, TRBD2 (5 bases). The CDR3 sequence: CASSYPGSYNEQFF. The CDR3 DNA sequence: TGTGCCAGCAGTTACCCGGGGTCCTACAATGAGCAGTTCTTC.